This T cell receptor beta chain was obtained from a study of blood T cells in healthy people across ages (dated by TCRdb to about 2015). Study-wide context: Template switching captured roughly one uniquely barcoded TCR beta cDNA molecule per two T cells in model experiments. Two additional independent replicas of 1 million unique cDNA reads from the same blood draw were analyzed for two donors (one aged 18 to 29 and one aged 80 or older). The study measured age-related changes in TCR beta repertoire diversity using deep sequencing normalized with unique cDNA molecular identifiers. The donors were divided into four age groups: young (average approximately 15 years), middle-aged (around 41), aged (approximately 64) and long-lived (about 79). Donors of different ages were randomly distributed across sequencing lanes to avoid experimental bias. Broad study findings and their caveats: The CMV infection status of donors was not known, potentially confounding age-related changes in expanded clonotypes. The long-lived group showed more naive CD4+ T cells, fewer expanded clones and increased TCR diversity than the aged group, suggesting age selection. Because profiling used bulk unsorted PBMCs, naive and antigen-experienced compartments could not be compared conclusively. Estimates of total diversity from one million sequenced T cells were regarded as lower bounds and underestimates. The percentage of naive T cells measured by flow cytometry correlated strongly with observed TCR beta diversity. As age increased, observed TCR beta diversity per million T cells dropped in a roughly linear way, and a significant reduction was already evident by age 40.

Measured from the cysteine to the phenylalanine, the CDR3 is 17 residues long. Just the 51-base CDR3 DNA is kept, in frame starting at base 1. CDR1 and CDR2, per the germline V gene (reference sequence), are SEHNR and FQNEAQ. Trimming costs V 7 bases and J 4 bases, and their ends lie 25 bases apart. This clonotype was seen a handful of times. The antigen it recognizes is unknown. One base away there is no much larger clone; base qualities are not given. Systemically healthy Caucasian individuals from Russia, 35 to 50 in total and aged roughly 6 to 100 years, were included as donors. Each donor gave ten milliliters of peripheral blood, drawn into EDTA-treated Vacutainer tubes. Ficoll-Paque density-gradient centrifugation was used to isolate PBMCs, with at least 7 million obtained per sample. Trizol reagent was used to extract total RNA from PBMCs, with at least 5 micrograms per sample. For every donor, flow cytometry on a PBMC aliquot measured the percentage of naive CD45RAhigh/CD27high T cells.

The library was made by 5' RACE. Sequencer: Illumina HiSeq 2500. The second PCR ran for roughly 7 to 11 cycles and used a J-beta primer mix along with a sample-barcoded 5' primer. A unique molecular identifier was introduced onto each TCR beta cDNA molecule by a template-switch 5' adaptor carrying 12 random nucleotides. At least 2.5 million CDR3-containing paired-end reads were obtained from each sample. First-strand cDNA was synthesized from all RNA with the Mint cDNA synthesis kit, primed by a TRBC-specific oligonucleotide. Following uracil-DNA glycosylase treatment, a first 18-cycle PCR with universal primers M1SS and BC2_uni_R was performed on all cDNA. From the authors' description of their analysis: Normalization of each sample was performed by random selection of 1 million high-quality reads, each carrying a distinct molecular identifier. Instead of being binned into consensus sequences, reads with shared molecular identifiers were discarded. MiTCR, run with a Q25 quality threshold and the strictest error-elimination algorithm, handled CDR3 identification, clonotype clustering and error correction. A nonparametric unseen species model with Euler transformation was used to estimate lower-bound total TCR beta diversity. TCRdb handled the public reads itself, with Q25 trimming in fastp and clone calling in MiXCR, and kept productive beta chains. Every CDR3 protein is listed once, alongside the most common genes and DNA of its rows. The V and J calls shown here were made by TCRdb, not taken from the authors' results. The sample contains fewer than 2,000,000 distinct CDR3 sequences, about 31% of them found a single time. Jointly, the top ten make up 10% to 12% of the sample.

Sequenced input: blood. This chain joins TRBV7-9 to TRBJ2-5; the D gene could be TRBD1 or TRBD2, each one agreeing over 5 bases. This clonotype was sampled from a woman aged 30 to 39 in good health. The CDR3 region has the sequence CASTVPVGDPALETQYF. At the DNA level, the sequence is TGTGCCAGCACCGTCCCAGTGGGGGACCCGGCGCTAGAGACCCAGTACTTC.